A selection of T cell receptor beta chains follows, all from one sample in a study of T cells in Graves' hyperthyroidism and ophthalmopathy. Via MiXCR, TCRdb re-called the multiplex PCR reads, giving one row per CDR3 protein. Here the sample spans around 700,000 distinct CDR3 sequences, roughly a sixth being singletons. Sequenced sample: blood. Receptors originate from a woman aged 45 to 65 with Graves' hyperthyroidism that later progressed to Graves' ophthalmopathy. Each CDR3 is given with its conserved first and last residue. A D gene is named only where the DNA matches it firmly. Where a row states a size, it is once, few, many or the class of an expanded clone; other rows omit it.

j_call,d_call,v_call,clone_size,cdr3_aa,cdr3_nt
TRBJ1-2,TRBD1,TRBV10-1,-,CASSESIGTGAGYTF,TGCGCCAGCAGTGAGTCGATCGGGACAGGGGCTGGCTACACCTTC
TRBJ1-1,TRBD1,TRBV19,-,CASPTLTGEEAFF,TGTGCCAGTCCCACCTTAACAGGGGAGGAGGCTTTCTTT
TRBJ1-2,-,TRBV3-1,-,CASSQNRAYGYTF,TGTGCCAGCAGCCAAAACCGGGCCTATGGCTACACCTTC
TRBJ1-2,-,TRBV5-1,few,CASSLGLGSRYGYTF,TGCGCCAGCAGCTTGGGCCTCGGTTCTAGGTATGGCTACACCTTC
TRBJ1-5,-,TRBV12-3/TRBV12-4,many,CASSSGRVNQPQHF,TGTGCCAGCAGTTCTGGGCGGGTCAATCAGCCCCAGCATTTT
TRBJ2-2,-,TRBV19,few,CASSRSEQSNTGELFF,TGTGCCAGTAGTCGATCGGAACAATCGAACACCGGGGAGCTGTTTTTT
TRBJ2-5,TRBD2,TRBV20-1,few,CSAHGLAVQETQYF,TGCAGTGCACATGGACTAGCGGTACAAGAGACCCAGTACTTC
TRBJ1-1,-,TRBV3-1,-,CASSAQGTTNTEAFF,TGTGCCAGCAGCGCCCAAGGCACAACGAACACTGAAGCTTTCTTT
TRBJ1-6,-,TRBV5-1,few,CASSLREDNSPLHF,TGCGCCAGCAGCTTGCGGGAAGATAATTCACCCCTCCACTTT
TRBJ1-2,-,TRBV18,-,CASSPPGGVIKDGYTF,TGTGCCAGCTCACCACCGGGGGGGGTAATAAAGGATGGCTACACCTTC
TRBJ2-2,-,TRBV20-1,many,CSATFANTGELFF,TGCAGTGCCACTTTCGCGAACACCGGGGAGCTGTTTTTT